The 16 T cell receptor beta chains below come from one sample, sequenced in a study of T cells in Graves' hyperthyroidism and ophthalmopathy. There were TCR beta CDR3 regions amplified from RNA transcripts. Researchers ran a first-round RT-PCR on the TCR CDR3 using the HTBI primer set. TCRdb redid the calling of the multiplex PCR reads with MiXCR, one entry per CDR3 protein. Among hundreds of thousands of distinct CDR3 sequences listed, more than 14% were seen once. Sequenced: blood. The receptor set was obtained from a woman between 45 and 60 years old with Graves' ophthalmopathy.

This clonotype was observed a handful of times. The V gene is TRBV12-3 or TRBV12-4, the J gene TRBJ2-1; D may match TRBD1 or TRBD2 (6 bases each). CDR3 size: 13 residues. With 6 bases removed from V and 9 bases from J, the gap between germline ends came to 15 bases. CDR3: CASRRGALGEQFF. In DNA, the CDR3 is TGTGCCAGCAGGAGGGGGGCCTTGGGTGAGCAGTTCTTC.

This clonotype was found many times. The rearrangement uses TRBV7-8 and TRBJ1-1, with D possibly matching TRBD1 (5 bases). The length of the CDR3 is 18 residues. Germline V gene data show CDR1 as SGHVS and CDR2 as FQNEAQ. Trimming left V 5 bases short and J 1 base short, with 23 bases between. In DNA, the CDR3 is TGTGCCAGCAGCATAAGACCTTCCCTGGGGGTTGAGAACACTGAAGCTTTCTTT. Its translation is CASSIRPSLGVENTEAFF.

This clonotype was counted at least ten times. The V call is TRBV7-3, the J call TRBJ2-1, with 7 bases identical to TRBD2. The germline CDR1 and CDR2 sequences are SGHTA and FQGTGA. The CDR3 is made up of 15 amino acids. V was pared by 0 bases and J by 5 bases, with 4 bases of the junction left unmatched. The CDR3 DNA follows: TGTGCCAGCAGCTTAACAAGCGGGGCTAACAATGAGCAGTTCTTC. The encoded protein is CASSLTSGANNEQFF.

This clonotype was found a few times. The chain carries TRBV29-1 and TRBJ1-1, with D possibly TRBD1 on 5 matching bases. The length of the CDR3 is 13 residues. Germline values: CDR1 SQVTM, CDR2 ANQGSEA. With 5 bases removed from V and 6 bases from J, the gap between germline ends came to 16 bases. Here the CDR3 DNA reads TGCAGCGTTATTATAATTCAGGGCGCTGAAGCTTTCTTT. It yields the protein CSVIIIQGAEAFF.

This clonotype has only a few counts. V is TRBV28 and J is TRBJ1-4; D may be TRBD1 (6 bases). This CDR3 region has 15 residues. Deletions cut 5 bases from V and 2 bases from J, with 12 bases between. CDR1 and CDR2 from the germline V gene are MDHEN and SYDVKM. CDR3 nucleotide sequence: TGTGCCAGCAGTCCCGGGGGGGGCACTAATGAAAAACTGTTTTTT. This codes for CASSPGGGTNEKLFF. Complete variable domain (other parts from reference TRBV28 and TRBJ1-4): DVKVTQSSRYLVKRTGEKVFLECVQDMDHENMFWYRQDPGLGLRLIYFSYDVKMKEKGDIPEGYSVSREKKERFSLILESASTNQTSMYLCASSPGGGTNEKLFFGSGTQLSVL.

This clonotype appeared many times. The gene calls are TRBV29-1 and TRBJ2-3; TRBD1 agrees at 9 bases. CDR3 length equals 18 residues. Germline assignment: CDR1 SQVTM and CDR2 ANQGSEA. The ends lost 5 bases at V and 0 bases at J; junction bases unmatched: 15. CDR3 region: CSVLGTGYLNTSTDTQYF. CDR3 nucleotide sequence: TGCAGCGTTCTCGGGACAGGGTATTTGAATACTAGCACAGATACGCAGTATTTT.

This clonotype was seen ten or more times. V and J are TRBV28 and TRBJ2-7; tentative D call: TRBD1 (5 bases). Trimming shortened V by 3 bases and J by 4 bases, and 13 bases separated the two germline ends. The germline V gene encodes CDR1 MDHEN and CDR2 SYDVKM. The CDR3 extends over 14 amino acids. CDR3 nucleotides: TGTGCCAGCAGTTTCGAACAGGATCGATACGAGCAGTACTTC. Protein sequence: CASSFEQDRYEQYF.

In this sample, this clonotype turned up a few times. The rearrangement uses TRBV6-2 or TRBV6-3 and TRBJ2-3, with D possibly being TRBD2 (6 bases). The CDR3 sequence is 14 residues long. Trimming took off 6 bases at V and 7 bases at J, with 17 bases between the two ends. In germline, CDR1 is MNHEY, CDR2 SVGEGT. CDR3 sequence (DNA): TGTGCCAGCAGCACGGGAGCCCAATTGTATACGCAGTATTTT. Its translation is CASSTGAQLYTQYF.

In regard to this clonotype: A clone one base away is much larger, so this may be a read error. The chain combines TRBV10-3 with TRBJ2-3; 12 bases line up with TRBD2. The V and J ends lost 6 bases and 3 bases, in that order; junction bases with no gene match: 7. Germline CDR1 is ENHRY and CDR2 is SYGVKD. The CDR3 is made up of 16 amino acids. CDR3 sequence: CAIRHGLAGKTDTQYF. The CDR3 DNA reads as TGTGCCATCAGACACGGACTAGCGGGGAAGACAGATACGCAGTATTTT.

The gene calls are TRBV28 and TRBJ2-7; D may be TRBD1 or TRBD2 (7 bases each). Looked up from germline, CDR1 is MDHEN and CDR2 is SYDVKM. With 6 bases removed from V and 3 bases from J, the gap between germline ends came to 18 bases. The CDR3 runs 15 residues. CDR3 in DNA: TGTGCCAGCAGCGAGACAGGGAGGGTTAGCTACGAGCAGTACTTC. Amino acids: CASSETGRVSYEQYF.

This clonotype came up many times. The rearrangement joins TRBV7-9 to TRBJ2-7, with D unresolved. The V and J ends lost 4 bases and 2 bases respectively, with 15 bases between them. This CDR3 spans 15 amino acids. Germline CDR1 reads SEHNR; CDR2 reads FQNEAQ (reference sequence). CDR3: CASSSQFGKAYEQYF. The CDR3 DNA follows: TGTGCCAGCAGCTCCCAATTCGGCAAGGCCTACGAGCAGTACTTC.

This rearrangement joins TRBV19 to TRBJ1-3; D gene unclear. The CDR3 has 15 residues. CDR1 and CDR2 (germline): LNHDA, SQIVND (reference sequence). V lost 3 bases, J lost 4 bases, and 13 bases lay in between. The CDR3 spells CASSMVGFGGNTIYF. The CDR3 nucleotides are TGTGCCAGTAGTATGGTTGGTTTCGGCGGAAACACCATATATTTT.

The table lists this clonotype with a few counts. The chain uses TRBV5-5 and TRBJ1-5; 7 bases are shared with TRBD1. J gave up 7 bases and V 4 bases, and 14 bases lay outside the gene matches. Germline CDR1 and CDR2: SGHKS and YYEKEE (reference sequence). This CDR3 is built from 16 residues. CDR3 in DNA: TGTGCCAGCAGCCTCCGGACAGGCGTCTACGGGCAGCCCCAGCATTTT. It is translated as CASSLRTGVYGQPQHF.

The table lists this clonotype with many counts. The genes are TRBV11-2 and TRBJ1-1, with TRBD1 matching over 9 bases. Germline CDR1 is SGHAT and CDR2 is FQNNGV. V shed 3 bases and J 10 bases; nucleotides not matched to a gene: 15. The CDR3 has 16 amino acids. The CDR3 region is CASSFLDRGVRGGAFF. DNA of the CDR3: TGTGCCAGCAGCTTCCTAGACAGGGGGGTGCGCGGCGGAGCTTTCTTT.

There are many counts of this clonotype. Here the CDR3 DNA reads TGTGCCAGCAGCGACAGGGTGGGGAATGAAAAACTGTTTTTT. It is translated as CASSDRVGNEKLFF. V gene TRBV3-1 combines with J gene TRBJ1-4; TRBD1 matches 7 bases. CDR1 LGHDT and CDR2 YNNKEL come from the germline V gene (reference sequence). There are 14 residues in the CDR3. V shed 5 bases, J shed 5 bases, and the junction held 5 bases outside the gene matches.

The CDR3 nucleotides read TGTGCCAGCAGCTCAGAAGGATTCACAGATACGCAGTATTTT. Encoded protein: CASSSEGFTDTQYF. The chain joins TRBV7-8 to TRBJ2-3; D is unclear. This CDR3 spans 14 amino acids. V lost 4 bases and J lost 2, with 10 bases in between. The germline V gene has CDR1 SGHVS and CDR2 FQNEAQ.